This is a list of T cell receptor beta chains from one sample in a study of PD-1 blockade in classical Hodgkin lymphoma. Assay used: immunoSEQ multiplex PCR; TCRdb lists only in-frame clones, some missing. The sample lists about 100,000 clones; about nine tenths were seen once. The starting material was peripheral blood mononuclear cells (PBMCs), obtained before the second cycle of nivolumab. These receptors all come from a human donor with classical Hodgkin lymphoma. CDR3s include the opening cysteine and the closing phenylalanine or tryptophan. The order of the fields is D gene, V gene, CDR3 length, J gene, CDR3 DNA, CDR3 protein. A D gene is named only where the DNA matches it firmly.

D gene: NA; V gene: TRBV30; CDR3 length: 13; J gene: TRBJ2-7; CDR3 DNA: TGTGCCTGGAATTGGGCAGGGAGCAACGAGCAGTACTTC; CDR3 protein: CAWNWAGSNEQYF
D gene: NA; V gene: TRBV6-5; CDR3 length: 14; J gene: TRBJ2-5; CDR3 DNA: TGTGCCAGCAGGGGGAGAGGAAGGGGGGAGACCCAGTACTTC; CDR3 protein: CASRGRGRGETQYF
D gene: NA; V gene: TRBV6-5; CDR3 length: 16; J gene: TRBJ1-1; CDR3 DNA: TGTGCCAGCAGTTACTCGCTGTTGACCACGAACACTGAAGCTTTCTTT; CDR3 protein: CASSYSLLTTNTEAFF
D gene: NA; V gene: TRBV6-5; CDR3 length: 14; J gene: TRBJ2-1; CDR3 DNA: TGTGCCAGCAGTTACGCCCCAGTGGTAGGTGAGCAGTTCTTC; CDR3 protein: CASSYAPVVGEQFF
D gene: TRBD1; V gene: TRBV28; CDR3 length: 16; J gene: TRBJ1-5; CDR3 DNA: TGTGCCAGCAGTTTATCCACGGGACAGGGGAATCAGCCCCAGCATTTT; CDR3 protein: CASSLSTGQGNQPQHF
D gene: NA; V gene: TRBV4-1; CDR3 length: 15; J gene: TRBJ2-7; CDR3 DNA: TGCGCCAGCAGCCAAGAGGCCGGACGGAACTACGAGCAGTACTTC; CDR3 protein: CASSQEAGRNYEQYF
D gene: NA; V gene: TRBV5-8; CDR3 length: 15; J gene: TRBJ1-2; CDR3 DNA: TGTGCCAGCAGCTTTGGGGCGGTAGCTAACTATGGCTACACCTTC; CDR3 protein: CASSFGAVANYGYTF
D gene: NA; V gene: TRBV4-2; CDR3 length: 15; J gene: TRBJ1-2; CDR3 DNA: TGTGCCAGCAGCCATCCCGGGAGAGAGGTCTATGGCTACACCTTC; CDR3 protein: CASSHPGREVYGYTF
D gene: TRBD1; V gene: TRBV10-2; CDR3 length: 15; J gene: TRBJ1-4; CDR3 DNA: TGCGCCAGCAGGGGACAGGCCGCAACTAATGAAAAACTGTTTTTT; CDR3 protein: CASRGQAATNEKLFF
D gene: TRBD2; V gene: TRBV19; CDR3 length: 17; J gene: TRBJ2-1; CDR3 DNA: TGTGCCAGTAAGTCTGTAGCGGGAGGGCCCACATTAAATGAGCAGTTCTTC; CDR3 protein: CASKSVAGGPTLNEQFF
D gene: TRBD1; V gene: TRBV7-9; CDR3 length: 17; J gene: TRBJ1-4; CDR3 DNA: TGTGCCAGCACCCTAGGGGACAGGGGGCGACGCGGTGAAAAACTGTTTTTT; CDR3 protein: CASTLGDRGRRGEKLFF
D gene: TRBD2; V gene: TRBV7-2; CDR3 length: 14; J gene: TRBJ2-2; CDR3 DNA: TGTGCCAGCAGCGTAAGCGGGGGCACCGGGGAGCTGTTTTTT; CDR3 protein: CASSVSGGTGELFF
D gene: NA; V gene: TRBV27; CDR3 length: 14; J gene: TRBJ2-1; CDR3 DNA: TGTGCCAGCAGTTCCTCGGCTGGAGTACGGGAGCAGTTCTTC; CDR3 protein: CASSSSAGVREQFF
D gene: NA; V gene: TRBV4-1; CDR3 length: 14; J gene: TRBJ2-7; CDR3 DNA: TGCGCCAGCAGCCAAGCTCACTCCTTGTACGAGCAGTACTTC; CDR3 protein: CASSQAHSLYEQYF
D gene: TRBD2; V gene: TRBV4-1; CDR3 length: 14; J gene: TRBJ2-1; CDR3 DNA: TGCGCCAGCAGCCCCATTAGCGGGAGCAATGAGCAGTTCTTC; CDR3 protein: CASSPISGSNEQFF
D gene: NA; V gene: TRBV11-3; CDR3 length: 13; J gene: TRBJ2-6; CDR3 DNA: TGTGCCAGCAGCCCGTCTGGGGCCAACGTCCTGACTTTC; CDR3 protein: CASSPSGANVLTF
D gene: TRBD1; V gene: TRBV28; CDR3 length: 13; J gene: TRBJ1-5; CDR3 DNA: TGTGCCAGCATCAGACAGGGGAATCAGCCCCAGCATTTT; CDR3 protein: CASIRQGNQPQHF